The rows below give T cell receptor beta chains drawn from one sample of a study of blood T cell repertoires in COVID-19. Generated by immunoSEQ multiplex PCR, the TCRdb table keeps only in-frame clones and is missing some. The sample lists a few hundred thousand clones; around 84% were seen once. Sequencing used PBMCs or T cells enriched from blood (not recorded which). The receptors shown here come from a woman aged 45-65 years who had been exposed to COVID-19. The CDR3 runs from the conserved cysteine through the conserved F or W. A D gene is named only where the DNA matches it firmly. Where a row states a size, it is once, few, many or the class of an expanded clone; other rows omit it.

cdr3_nt: TGTGCCAGCAGCAATACAGGGGCGGGGGAAAAACTGTTTTTT; cdr3_aa: CASSNTGAGEKLFF; j_call: TRBJ1-4; v_call: TRBV6-5; d_call: TRBD1; cdr3_length: 14; clone_size: NA
cdr3_nt: TGTGCCAGCAGCTCGCCTCGATCTGGGGCAGGGGAGACCCAGTACTTC; cdr3_aa: CASSSPRSGAGETQYF; j_call: TRBJ2-5; v_call: TRBV5-4; d_call: NA; cdr3_length: 16; clone_size: NA
cdr3_nt: TGTGCCAGCAGCGGAGGGGTCCGGCAGCCCCAGCATTTT; cdr3_aa: CASSGGVRQPQHF; j_call: TRBJ1-5; v_call: TRBV5-6; d_call: NA; cdr3_length: 13; clone_size: NA
cdr3_nt: TGTGCCTGGAGTAGACAGGCGTCAGGAAACACCATATATTTT; cdr3_aa: CAWSRQASGNTIYF; j_call: TRBJ1-3; v_call: TRBV30; d_call: NA; cdr3_length: 14; clone_size: NA
cdr3_nt: TGTGCCAGCAGCGGGAGCTTGGAAACCAAAGCTAACTATGGCTACACCTTC; cdr3_aa: CASSGSLETKANYGYTF; j_call: TRBJ1-2; v_call: TRBV2; d_call: NA; cdr3_length: 17; clone_size: NA
cdr3_nt: TGTGCCAGCAGTTATGGGGGGAAGTCCTCTGGAAACACCATATATTTT; cdr3_aa: CASSYGGKSSGNTIYF; j_call: TRBJ1-3; v_call: TRBV6-2/TRBV6-3; d_call: NA; cdr3_length: 16; clone_size: NA
cdr3_nt: TGTGCCATCAGTGAGTCCACAGGCCCTAATCAGCCCCAGCATTTT; cdr3_aa: CAISESTGPNQPQHF; j_call: TRBJ1-5; v_call: TRBV10-3; d_call: NA; cdr3_length: 15; clone_size: NA
cdr3_nt: TGTGCCACCAGCAGTTACCGGGACAATAGGAACTATGGCTACACCTTC; cdr3_aa: CATSSYRDNRNYGYTF; j_call: TRBJ1-2; v_call: TRBV15; d_call: NA; cdr3_length: 16; clone_size: NA
cdr3_nt: TGTGCCAGCAGCCCTCAGAGGGGGAATGAGCAGTTCTTC; cdr3_aa: CASSPQRGNEQFF; j_call: TRBJ2-1; v_call: TRBV7-2; d_call: NA; cdr3_length: 13; clone_size: NA
cdr3_nt: TGTGCCAGCAGCTTGGGGCAAGAAGCTTTCTTT; cdr3_aa: CASSLGQEAFF; j_call: TRBJ1-1; v_call: TRBV7-8; d_call: NA; cdr3_length: 11; clone_size: NA
cdr3_nt: TGTGCCAGCAGCCCTTCCCGGGTCAGCCCCTATGGCTACACCTTC; cdr3_aa: CASSPSRVSPYGYTF; j_call: TRBJ1-2; v_call: TRBV3-1/TRBV3-2; d_call: NA; cdr3_length: 15; clone_size: NA
cdr3_nt: TGTGCCAGCAGTTTATCGGGGACAACCGGCTACACCTTC; cdr3_aa: CASSLSGTTGYTF; j_call: TRBJ1-2; v_call: TRBV12-3/TRBV12-4; d_call: NA; cdr3_length: 13; clone_size: NA
cdr3_nt: TGTGCCAGCAGAACAGGGTTGACTGGAAACACCATATATTTT; cdr3_aa: CASRTGLTGNTIYF; j_call: TRBJ1-3; v_call: TRBV28; d_call: NA; cdr3_length: 14; clone_size: NA
cdr3_nt: TGTGCCAGCAGTCCCCGGGGGGGACTCGAGCAGTACTTC; cdr3_aa: CASSPRGGLEQYF; j_call: TRBJ2-7; v_call: TRBV28; d_call: TRBD2; cdr3_length: 13; clone_size: NA
cdr3_nt: TGTGCCAGCAGTGAAAGGGGGACAGATACCTACAATGAGCAGTTCTTC; cdr3_aa: CASSERGTDTYNEQFF; j_call: TRBJ2-1; v_call: TRBV6-1; d_call: TRBD1; cdr3_length: 16; clone_size: NA
cdr3_nt: TGTGCCAGCAGCCCAAATTTACTGACCGGGGAGCTGTTTTTT; cdr3_aa: CASSPNLLTGELFF; j_call: TRBJ2-2; v_call: TRBV28; d_call: NA; cdr3_length: 14; clone_size: once
cdr3_nt: TGCGCCAGCAGCGGGGACAGGTGGGCTTTCTTT; cdr3_aa: CASSGDRWAFF; j_call: TRBJ1-1; v_call: TRBV5-1; d_call: TRBD1; cdr3_length: 11; clone_size: NA
cdr3_nt: TGTGCCAGTAGTGTCACCTCAGGGGTGAATCAGCCCCAGCATTTT; cdr3_aa: CASSVTSGVNQPQHF; j_call: TRBJ1-5; v_call: TRBV19; d_call: NA; cdr3_length: 15; clone_size: once
cdr3_nt: TGTGCCAGCAGTTATGAGCCACGTACAGATACGCAGTATTTT; cdr3_aa: CASSYEPRTDTQYF; j_call: TRBJ2-3; v_call: TRBV6-5; d_call: NA; cdr3_length: 14; clone_size: NA
cdr3_nt: TGTGCCAGCAGCTTGTCCCCCGGGGGACGGAGAATTTTT; cdr3_aa: CASSLSPGGRRIF; j_call: TRBJ1-4; v_call: TRBV5-6; d_call: NA; cdr3_length: 13; clone_size: NA
cdr3_nt: TGTGCCAGCAGCCAAATGCATACTAGCGGGTACAATGAGCAGTTCTTC; cdr3_aa: CASSQMHTSGYNEQFF; j_call: TRBJ2-1; v_call: TRBV5-4; d_call: TRBD2; cdr3_length: 16; clone_size: NA
cdr3_nt: TGCGCCAGCAGCTCGAATATCGGACAGCCAGAATATGGCTACACCTTC; cdr3_aa: CASSSNIGQPEYGYTF; j_call: TRBJ1-2; v_call: TRBV5-1; d_call: NA; cdr3_length: 16; clone_size: once
cdr3_nt: TGTGCCAGCAGTCCCGGCGGGAGGACCCAGTACTTC; cdr3_aa: CASSPGGRTQYF; j_call: TRBJ2-5; v_call: TRBV27; d_call: TRBD2; cdr3_length: 12; clone_size: once
cdr3_nt: TGTGCCAGCAGCTTACACACAACGAACACCGGGGAGCTGTTTTTT; cdr3_aa: CASSLHTTNTGELFF; j_call: TRBJ2-2; v_call: TRBV7-2; d_call: NA; cdr3_length: 15; clone_size: NA
cdr3_nt: TGTGCCAGCAATCTCCGGGGGAATGAAAAACTGTTTTTT; cdr3_aa: CASNLRGNEKLFF; j_call: TRBJ1-4; v_call: TRBV6-5; d_call: NA; cdr3_length: 13; clone_size: NA
cdr3_nt: TGTGCCAGCAGTCCGACGGCGGACTATGGCTACACCTTC; cdr3_aa: CASSPTADYGYTF; j_call: TRBJ1-2; v_call: TRBV12-3/TRBV12-4; d_call: NA; cdr3_length: 13; clone_size: NA
cdr3_nt: TGTGCCAGCACCCCCCCCAAGAACACCGGGGAGCTGTTTTTT; cdr3_aa: CASTPPKNTGELFF; j_call: TRBJ2-2; v_call: TRBV6-5; d_call: NA; cdr3_length: 14; clone_size: NA
cdr3_nt: TGTGCCAGCAGCCGCTCGACAGGGATGGCTAATGAAAAACTGTTTTTT; cdr3_aa: CASSRSTGMANEKLFF; j_call: TRBJ1-4; v_call: TRBV14; d_call: TRBD1; cdr3_length: 16; clone_size: NA
cdr3_nt: TGTGCCAGCAGATTTGATCAGGGGGCGGTTGAAGCTTTCTTT; cdr3_aa: CASRFDQGAVEAFF; j_call: TRBJ1-1; v_call: TRBV13; d_call: TRBD1; cdr3_length: 14; clone_size: NA
cdr3_nt: TGTGCCAGCAGCCAAGAGATTACCGGGACAGGCTTGTCGATGTTCTTC; cdr3_aa: CASSQEITGTGLSMFF; j_call: TRBJ2-1; v_call: TRBV4-2; d_call: TRBD1; cdr3_length: 16; clone_size: NA
cdr3_nt: TGTGCCAGCAGCCAAGATAGAAGTACTGAAGCTTTCTTT; cdr3_aa: CASSQDRSTEAFF; j_call: TRBJ1-1; v_call: TRBV3-1/TRBV3-2; d_call: NA; cdr3_length: 13; clone_size: many
cdr3_nt: TGTGCCAGCAGTGTGCGGACAGGGTCCCACGAGCAGTACTTC; cdr3_aa: CASSVRTGSHEQYF; j_call: TRBJ2-7; v_call: TRBV2; d_call: TRBD1; cdr3_length: 14; clone_size: NA
cdr3_nt: TGTGCCAGCAGTATAGGACAGGGCCTCAACTATGGCTACACCTTC; cdr3_aa: CASSIGQGLNYGYTF; j_call: TRBJ1-2; v_call: TRBV2; d_call: TRBD1; cdr3_length: 15; clone_size: NA
cdr3_nt: TGTGCCAGCTCTAACTCGGGAGATGGGCGCAATCAGCCCCAGCATTTT; cdr3_aa: CASSNSGDGRNQPQHF; j_call: TRBJ1-5; v_call: TRBV5-4; d_call: NA; cdr3_length: 16; clone_size: NA
cdr3_nt: TGTGCCAGCAGCTCCGACACCCATGGCTACACCTTC; cdr3_aa: CASSSDTHGYTF; j_call: TRBJ1-2; v_call: TRBV5-4; d_call: NA; cdr3_length: 12; clone_size: NA
cdr3_nt: TGTGCCAGTAGTATAAGGGGCTCTGGAAACACCATATATTTT; cdr3_aa: CASSIRGSGNTIYF; j_call: TRBJ1-3; v_call: TRBV19; d_call: NA; cdr3_length: 14; clone_size: NA
cdr3_nt: TGCACCAGCAGCCAAGATGGCCGGGGGGCCTGCACAGATACGCAGTATTTT; cdr3_aa: CTSSQDGRGACTDTQYF; j_call: TRBJ2-3; v_call: TRBV1; d_call: NA; cdr3_length: 17; clone_size: NA
cdr3_nt: TGTGCCAGCAGCTTAGGGGCAGATGGTTCACCCCTCCACTTT; cdr3_aa: CASSLGADGSPLHF; j_call: TRBJ1-6; v_call: TRBV7-9; d_call: NA; cdr3_length: 14; clone_size: NA
cdr3_nt: TGTGCCAGCAGTTACCTGTACAGGGGTAGTGGCTACACCTTC; cdr3_aa: CASSYLYRGSGYTF; j_call: TRBJ1-2; v_call: TRBV6-6; d_call: TRBD1; cdr3_length: 14; clone_size: NA
cdr3_nt: TGCGCCAGCAGCTCTTACAGGGATGGCTACACCTTC; cdr3_aa: CASSSYRDGYTF; j_call: TRBJ1-2; v_call: TRBV5-1; d_call: NA; cdr3_length: 12; clone_size: NA
cdr3_nt: TGTGCCAGCAGTCCACGGACAGGGCGGGCTTTCTTT; cdr3_aa: CASSPRTGRAFF; j_call: TRBJ1-1; v_call: TRBV2; d_call: TRBD1; cdr3_length: 12; clone_size: NA
cdr3_nt: TGCGCCAGCAGCCTTCGACAGGGGGCTGACGAGCAGTTCTTC; cdr3_aa: CASSLRQGADEQFF; j_call: TRBJ2-1; v_call: TRBV4-3; d_call: TRBD1; cdr3_length: 14; clone_size: NA
cdr3_nt: TGTGCCAGCAGTTTATCCTCTTATGGCTACACCTTC; cdr3_aa: CASSLSSYGYTF; j_call: TRBJ1-2; v_call: TRBV28; d_call: NA; cdr3_length: 12; clone_size: NA
cdr3_nt: TGTGCCAGTAGTATCAGCCCCCTGGCAGGCCCAGGGACCCAGTACTTC; cdr3_aa: CASSISPLAGPGTQYF; j_call: TRBJ2-5; v_call: TRBV19; d_call: NA; cdr3_length: 16; clone_size: few
cdr3_nt: TGCGCCAGCAGCTTGGACGGCTACGAGCAGTACTTC; cdr3_aa: CASSLDGYEQYF; j_call: TRBJ2-7; v_call: TRBV5-1; d_call: NA; cdr3_length: 12; clone_size: once
cdr3_nt: TGCAGCGTTGGGACTAGCGGGGCCCCTAGGGAGCAGTACTTC; cdr3_aa: CSVGTSGAPREQYF; j_call: TRBJ2-7; v_call: TRBV29-1; d_call: TRBD2; cdr3_length: 14; clone_size: once
cdr3_nt: TGTGCCAGCACACTGGACACGTTAGGGACCGGGGAGCTGTTTTTT; cdr3_aa: CASTLDTLGTGELFF; j_call: TRBJ2-2; v_call: TRBV5-6; d_call: NA; cdr3_length: 15; clone_size: NA
cdr3_nt: TGTGCCAGCAGTTCCCAGGGCTTGGGCGGCTACACCTTC; cdr3_aa: CASSSQGLGGYTF; j_call: TRBJ1-2; v_call: TRBV12-3/TRBV12-4; d_call: NA; cdr3_length: 13; clone_size: NA
cdr3_nt: TGTGCCAGCAGTTCCGACACGAGATACTATGGCTACACCTTC; cdr3_aa: CASSSDTRYYGYTF; j_call: TRBJ1-2; v_call: TRBV2; d_call: NA; cdr3_length: 14; clone_size: NA